These 6 T cell receptor beta chains share one sample of origin, sequenced in a study of CD8+ T cells in alopecia areata. Treatment given: oral pan-JAK inhibitor, 5-10 mg twice daily. cDNA reverse transcribed from extracted RNA served as the sequencing template. Data came from immunoSEQ multiplex PCR; TCRdb stores just in-frame clones and leaves some out. The sample comprises 150,000 to 200,000 clones, less than 70% of which are singletons, and approximately 1.3% rests with the top ten. This specimen consisted of CD4+ T cells sorted from blood, obtained around week 50, from a patient treated with tofacitinib. These receptors were collected from a human donor with alopecia areata.

This clone was seen a single time. This chain uses TRBV30 with TRBJ2-4, with TRBD2 matching 11 bases. This CDR3 is built from 16 residues. The germline V gene has CDR1 GTSNPN and CDR2 SVGIG (reference sequence). V gave up 0 bases and J gave up 6 bases; unmatched junction bases: 7. The CDR3 here is CAWSVVAGGPTNIQYF. As DNA, the CDR3 is TGTGCCTGGAGTGTTGTAGCGGGGGGGCCGACAAACATTCAGTACTTC.

This clone was seen a single time. The V gene is TRBV6-6, the J gene TRBJ2-5; a possible D gene is TRBD2 (5 bases). This CDR3 spans 14 amino acids. Per germline, CDR1 MNHNY and CDR2 SVGAGI (reference sequence). Trimming cost V 4 bases and J 4 bases, with 13 bases left between them. CDR3 nucleotides: TGTGCCAGCAGTTCGGGCCCCCGGGGAGAGACCCAGTACTTC. It encodes CASSSGPRGETQYF.

Only one count was recorded for this clone. This chain joins TRBV4-3 and TRBJ2-1, with TRBD2 identical over 7 bases. V was clipped by 0 bases and J by 4 bases; unmatched bases: 6. The germline CDR1 and CDR2 sequences are LGHNA and YSLEER. The CDR3 covers 16 residues. The CDR3 DNA follows: TGCGCCAGCAGCCAAGAGTCGGGGGGAACTTACAATGAGCAGTTCTTC. It is translated as CASSQESGGTYNEQFF.

V usage is TRBV30 and J usage is TRBJ1-1; the D gene is possibly TRBD1 (5 bases). CDR3 length: 12 residues. The ends were cut back, 4 bases at V and 7 bases at J, with 13 bases in the middle. Germline V gene data show CDR1 as GTSNPN and CDR2 as SVGIG (reference sequence). For the CDR3, the DNA is TGTGCCTGGAACAGGAACTTAAATGAAGCTTTCTTT. Its protein product is CAWNRNLNEAFF.

The V gene is TRBV29-1, the J gene TRBJ2-6, with 9 bases lining up with TRBD1. Germline-derived CDR1 and CDR2 are SQVTM and ANQGSEA. After removal of 5 bases from V and 0 bases from J, the junction contained 5 bases not matched to a gene. The CDR3 spans 16 residues. This CDR3 reads CSVYGTGNSGANVLTF. In DNA form, the CDR3 reads TGCAGCGTTTACGGGACAGGGAACTCTGGGGCCAACGTCCTGACTTTC.

The chain recombines TRBV30 with TRBJ1-5; D gene ambiguous. The germline V gene encodes CDR1 GTSNPN and CDR2 SVGIG (reference sequence). V was trimmed by 2 bases and J by 7 bases, leaving 12 bases between them. This CDR3 is built from 13 residues. The CDR3 loop is CAWSLTHDQPQHF. Written as DNA, the CDR3 is TGTGCCTGGAGTCTAACACATGACCAGCCCCAGCATTTT.